These T cell receptor beta chains were read from a single sample in a study of shared clonotypes between healthy human individuals. TCRdb's copy holds only in-frame clones and misses some; the assay was immunoSEQ multiplex PCR. Altogether over 2 million clones are present, 85% to 95% being singletons, with the ten largest covering around 0.38%. The source material was naive CD4+ T cells from PBMCs. These receptors were collected from a man aged 18 to 29 in good health. Some clones in this sample may be carry-over from other donors' samples. CDR3s include the opening cysteine and the closing phenylalanine or tryptophan. A D gene is named only where the DNA matches it firmly. Clone size appears in some rows only: once, few, many, or a class for an expanded clone.

TRBV5-1,NA,TRBD2,TRBJ2-5,CASSLGVAGGLETQYF,TGCGCCAGCAGCTTGGGGGTAGCGGGAGGTCTGGAGACCCAGTACTTC
TRBV5-4,NA,NA,TRBJ2-7,CASSWRDSYEQYF,TGTGCCAGCAGCTGGAGGGACAGCTACGAGCAGTACTTC
TRBV6-1,NA,TRBD2,TRBJ2-5,CASSEADWGGTQYF,TGTGCCAGCAGTGAAGCGGACTGGGGGGGGACCCAGTACTTC
TRBV6-1,NA,TRBD1,TRBJ1-1,CASSETGGSRTEAFF,TGTGCCAGCAGTGAAACAGGGGGCTCGAGGACTGAAGCTTTCTTT
TRBV7-2,NA,TRBD1,TRBJ1-5,CASSATGGRGNQPQHF,TGTGCCAGCAGCGCAACAGGGGGCAGGGGCAATCAGCCCCAGCATTTT
TRBV28,once,NA,TRBJ1-5,CASSLQQGNQPQHF,TGTGCCAGCAGTCTCCAGCAGGGGAATCAGCCCCAGCATTTT
TRBV5-1,NA,NA,TRBJ1-1,CASSLDVLGNTEAFF,TGCGCCAGCAGCTTGGACGTTTTAGGGAACACTGAAGCTTTCTTT
TRBV5-1,NA,TRBD2,TRBJ2-7,CASSDSTAGGYEQYF,TGCGCCAGCAGCGACTCAACAGCGGGAGGATACGAGCAGTACTTC
TRBV7-6,NA,NA,TRBJ2-7,CASSLAGQPSEQYF,TGTGCCAGCAGCTTAGCCGGACAACCGAGTGAGCAGTACTTC
TRBV9,NA,TRBD2,TRBJ2-1,CASSARLAVGNEQFF,TGTGCCAGCAGCGCACGACTAGCGGTCGGTAATGAGCAGTTCTTC
TRBV7-9,NA,NA,TRBJ2-3,CASSLWAAGSTDTQYF,TGTGCCAGCAGCTTATGGGCCGCTGGGAGCACAGATACGCAGTATTTT
TRBV30,NA,NA,TRBJ1-5,CAWQNRGNQPQHF,TGTGCCTGGCAAAACAGAGGCAATCAGCCCCAGCATTTT
TRBV28,NA,TRBD2,TRBJ2-7,CASSLAGGPYEQYF,TGTGCCAGCAGTTTGGCGGGAGGGCCCTACGAGCAGTACTTC
TRBV21-1,NA,NA,TRBJ2-2,CASSPTCNTGELFF,TGTGCCAGCAGCCCAACTTGCAACACCGGGGAGCTGTTTTTT
TRBV28,NA,NA,TRBJ2-7,CASSFRGRGGHEQYF,TGTGCCAGCAGTTTTCGGGGCAGGGGTGGGCACGAGCAGTACTTC
TRBV28,NA,TRBD1,TRBJ1-4,CASSPSTPGTAHEKLFF,TGTGCCAGCAGCCCTTCTACCCCCGGGACAGCACATGAAAAACTGTTTTTT
TRBV5-1,NA,TRBD2,TRBJ2-1,CASSLASGRSPSEQFF,TGCGCCAGCAGCTTGGCTAGCGGGAGGTCTCCCTCGGAGCAGTTCTTC
TRBV4-3,NA,TRBD2,TRBJ2-1,CASSQDRLREPFGSYNEQFF,TGCGCCAGCAGCCAAGATCGGTTGCGGGAGCCCTTCGGCTCCTACAATGAGCAGTTCTTC
TRBV5-1,NA,TRBD2,TRBJ2-1,CASSLGLAGYNEQFF,TGCGCCAGCAGCCTAGGACTAGCGGGATACAATGAGCAGTTCTTC
TRBV9,NA,TRBD2,TRBJ2-1,CASSPRLAGEQFF,TGTGCCAGCAGCCCTCGACTAGCGGGGGAGCAGTTCTTC
TRBV19,NA,NA,TRBJ1-1,CASSKTSTGRLAEAFF,TGTGCCAGTAGTAAAACTTCGACCGGTAGACTCGCTGAAGCTTTCTTT
TRBV28,NA,NA,TRBJ1-3,CASSQAGNTIYF,TGTGCCAGCAGCCAGGCCGGAAACACCATATATTTT
TRBV25-1,NA,NA,TRBJ1-5,CASSESDQPQHF,TGTGCCAGCAGTGAATCAGATCAGCCCCAGCATTTT
TRBV7-2,NA,NA,TRBJ2-3,CASSLGLSRLTDTQYF,TGTGCCAGCAGCTTAGGTCTTAGCCGGCTCACAGATACGCAGTATTTT
TRBV29-1,few,NA,TRBJ2-7,CSGGGPGYEQYF,TGCAGCGGGGGCGGTCCTGGCTACGAGCAGTACTTC
TRBV5-1,NA,NA,TRBJ2-5,CASSLEWPGAPKTQYF,TGCGCCAGCAGCTTGGAGTGGCCAGGGGCTCCGAAGACCCAGTACTTC
TRBV29-1,NA,TRBD2,TRBJ2-1,CSVGLGLAGVTADEQFF,TGCAGCGTTGGATTGGGACTAGCGGGAGTTACAGCCGATGAGCAGTTCTTC
TRBV28,NA,TRBD1,TRBJ1-3,CASSFRTGRDGNTIYF,TGTGCCAGCAGTTTCCGGACAGGGCGAGATGGAAACACCATATATTTT
TRBV9,NA,NA,TRBJ1-2,CASSSPGVPNGYTF,TGTGCCAGCAGTTCCCCAGGGGTTCCCAATGGCTACACCTTC
TRBV5-1,NA,TRBD2,TRBJ2-3,CASSFGTSANIPQGTQYF,TGCGCCAGCAGCTTTGGGACTAGCGCCAACATCCCACAGGGTACGCAGTATTTT
TRBV5-1,NA,NA,TRBJ2-5,CASGHNQETQYF,TGCGCCAGTGGACACAACCAAGAGACCCAGTACTTC
TRBV18,NA,NA,TRBJ2-2,CASSPPALNTGELFF,TGTGCCAGCTCACCACCGGCACTAAACACCGGGGAGCTGTTTTTT
TRBV9,NA,NA,TRBJ1-1,CASSVGQGRRAFF,TGTGCCAGCAGCGTAGGGCAGGGACGGAGAGCTTTCTTT
TRBV7-3,NA,NA,TRBJ2-5,CASSPAGAKETQYF,TGTGCCAGCAGCCCGGCAGGGGCAAAGGAGACCCAGTACTTC
TRBV7-6,NA,NA,TRBJ2-7,CASSLAPATYEQYF,TGTGCCAGCAGCTTAGCGCCAGCCACCTACGAGCAGTACTTC